This entry lists 32 T cell receptor beta chains sequenced from one sample in a study of T cells in Graves' hyperthyroidism and ophthalmopathy. RNA transcripts were the template for amplifying TCR beta CDR3 regions. When the TCR CDR3 underwent first-round RT-PCR, the HTBI primer set was used. MiXCR, run by TCRdb on the multiplex PCR reads, gives a single entry per CDR3 protein. The sample holds about 210,000 distinct CDR3 sequences, 17% seen once. Sequenced: blood. The source is a middle-aged man with Graves' hyperthyroidism.

The chain uses TRBV2 and TRBJ1-1, with 8 bases matching TRBD1. V shed 2 bases, J shed 4 bases, and the junction held 9 bases outside the gene matches. This CDR3 has 16 amino acids. The germline gives CDR1 SNHLY, CDR2 FYNNEI. In nucleotides, the CDR3 is TGTGCCAGCAGTGAACCTGAGACAGGGGATTTCACTGAAGCTTTCTTT. It is translated as CASSEPETGDFTEAFF.

By sample fraction, this clonotype is medium-sized. DNA of the CDR3: TGTGCCATCAGTGAGTCGGGCAGGGGTACAGATACGCAGTATTTT. It encodes CAISESGRGTDTQYF. The V call is TRBV10-3, the J call TRBJ2-3; possibly TRBD1 for D (6 bases). Germline loops: CDR1 ENHRY, CDR2 SYGVKD. V gave up 0 bases and J gave up 3 bases, with 10 bases separating them. There are 15 residues in the CDR3.

This clonotype was detected ten times or more. This chain uses TRBV27 with TRBJ1-5, with D tentatively TRBD1 (5 bases). This CDR3 has 16 residues. The germline gives CDR1 MNHEY, CDR2 SMNVEV (reference sequence). The V gene lost 8 bases and the J gene lost 6 bases, with 23 bases spanning the gap. This CDR3 is CASGSPRGEWSQPQHF. CDR3 coding DNA: TGTGCCAGCGGCTCACCTCGGGGGGAGTGGAGTCAGCCCCAGCATTTT.

This clonotype was found many times. The rearrangement uses TRBV28 and TRBJ1-6; D is ambiguous. With 0 bases removed from V and 7 bases from J, the gap between germline ends came to 7 bases. The CDR3 extends over 14 amino acids. Germline assignment: CDR1 MDHEN and CDR2 SYDVKM. CDR3 in amino acids: CASSLWTDNSPLHF. CDR3 in DNA: TGTGCCAGCAGTTTATGGACGGACAATTCACCCCTCCACTTT.

In this sample, this clonotype turned up many times. This chain joins TRBV11-2 and TRBJ2-7; D remains unclear. Germline loops: CDR1 SGHAT, CDR2 FQNNGV. Trimming took off 5 bases at V and 6 bases at J, with 11 bases between the two ends. This CDR3 has 12 residues. Written as DNA, the CDR3 is TGTGCCAGCAGCGTCTTCCCGGGCGAGCAGTACTTC. Its protein product is CASSVFPGEQYF.

This clonotype was counted at least ten times. V usage is TRBV7-9 and J usage is TRBJ2-1, with D possibly matching TRBD1 (7 bases). CDR3 length: 18 amino acids. Germline V gives CDR1 SEHNR, CDR2 FQNEAQ (reference sequence). The V end was cut by 0 bases, the J end by 0 bases, with 15 bases between. The CDR3 protein is CASSLAVSRGVSYNEQFF. The CDR3 DNA sequence: TGTGCCAGCAGCTTAGCGGTCTCCAGGGGGGTCTCCTACAATGAGCAGTTCTTC. Filled out from reference TRBV7-9 and TRBJ2-1, the complete variable domain reads DTGVSQNPRHKITKRGQNVTFRCDPISEHNRLYWYRQTLGQGPEFLTYFQNEAQLEKSRLLSDRFSAERPKGSFSTLEIQRTEQGDSAMYLCASSLAVSRGVSYNEQFFGPGTRLTVL.

The gene calls are TRBV19 and TRBJ1-5; D unresolved. The V gene's germline CDR1 is LNHDA and CDR2 SQIVND (reference sequence). Trimming shortened V by 7 bases and J by 3 bases, and 10 bases separated the two germline ends. CDR3 length equals 13 residues. The CDR3 DNA follows: TGTGCCAGTATGGCTGGGTTCAATCAGCCCCAGCATTTT. Its translation: CASMAGFNQPQHF.

V usage is TRBV27 and J usage is TRBJ2-7; 7 positions agree with TRBD1. The CDR3 contains 14 residues. The ends lost 7 bases at V and 2 bases at J; junction bases unmatched: 8. Germline assignment: CDR1 MNHEY and CDR2 SMNVEV (reference sequence). CDR3 in amino acids: CASIRQGRPYEQYF. CDR3 DNA sequence: TGTGCCAGCATCCGACAGGGACGGCCCTACGAGCAGTACTTC.

The genes are TRBV28 and TRBJ2-7; 10 bases fit TRBD1. The V and J ends lost 7 bases and 3 bases, in that order; junction bases with no gene match: 9. CDR3 length equals 15 residues. Germline CDR1 and CDR2: MDHEN and SYDVKM. The CDR3 sequence is CASIPTGQGIYEQYF. The CDR3 DNA sequence: TGTGCCAGCATCCCCACGGGACAGGGGATCTACGAGCAGTACTTC.

The V call is TRBV5-1, the J call TRBJ1-1; D is possibly TRBD1 (6 bases). Trimming removed 4 bases at V and 1 base at J, with 14 bases between. The CDR3 has 15 residues. Germline loops: CDR1 SGHRS, CDR2 YFSETQ. CDR3 nucleotide sequence: TGCGCCAGCAGCCGAAGTAGGGGGGAGAACACTGAAGCTTTCTTT. This gives the protein CASSRSRGENTEAFF.

The V and J genes are TRBV5-1 and TRBJ2-7; a weak D match, TRBD2 (7 bases). Germline assignment: CDR1 SGHRS and CDR2 YFSETQ. Trimming stripped 4 bases from V and 6 bases from J, with 17 bases between. This CDR3 is built from 14 residues. DNA for the CDR3: TGCGCCAGCAGCCCCGGGGGGCGGATTCGCGAGCAGTACTTC. Its translation: CASSPGGRIREQYF.

Concerning this clonotype itself: Given a much more abundant clone one base away, this may be a read error. This sequence joins TRBV5-1 and TRBJ1-1; perhaps TRBD1 as D (6 bases). The CDR3 is 14 amino acids. Germline assignment: CDR1 SGHRS and CDR2 YFSETQ. CDR3 region: CAGSFTGLDTEAFF. In DNA form, the CDR3 reads TGCGCCGGCAGCTTTACAGGGTTGGACACTGAAGCTTTCTTT.

The J gene is TRBJ1-1, the V gene TRBV7-9; a weak D match, TRBD1 (6 bases). Trimming left V 2 bases short and J 6 bases short, with 10 bases between. The CDR3 extends over 13 amino acids. Germline V gene sequence: CDR1 SEHNR, CDR2 FQNEAQ (reference sequence). CDR3 sequence: CASSLMGAPEAFF. Here the CDR3 DNA reads TGTGCCAGCAGCTTAATGGGGGCGCCTGAAGCTTTCTTT. Looking up the rest from reference TRBV7-9 and TRBJ1-1 gives the full variable domain: DTGVSQNPRHKITKRGQNVTFRCDPISEHNRLYWYRQTLGQGPEFLTYFQNEAQLEKSRLLSDRFSAERPKGSFSTLEIQRTEQGDSAMYLCASSLMGAPEAFFGQGTRLTVV.

This clonotype was recorded many times. The chain has TRBV12-3 or TRBV12-4 and TRBJ2-3; no reliable D call. The CDR3 has 13 amino acids. Trimming removed 4 bases from V and 6 bases from J, with 11 bases in between. The CDR3 here is CASSSSRADTQYF. In nucleotides, the CDR3 is TGTGCCAGCAGTTCTTCTCGGGCGGATACGCAGTATTTT.

At least ten counts were recorded for this clonotype. This chain uses TRBV20-1 with TRBJ2-3, with a weak D call TRBD2 (12 bases). The germline CDR1 and CDR2 sequences are DFQATT and SNEGSKA (reference sequence). CDR3 length equals 19 residues. The ends were cut back, 5 bases at V and 0 bases at J, with 27 bases in the middle. The CDR3 sequence is CSAWDRGVLAGGSTDTQYF. The CDR3 DNA is TGCAGTGCTTGGGACAGGGGGGTGCTAGCGGGAGGGAGCACAGATACGCAGTATTTT.

In this sample, this clonotype turned up a few times. The V call is TRBV28, the J call TRBJ2-1; TRBD2 aligns across 7 bases. The CDR3 sequence is 18 residues long. Losses at the gene ends were 5 bases for V and 8 bases for J; bases not matched to a gene: 21. Germline V lookup: CDR1 MDHEN, CDR2 SYDVKM. CDR3 bases: TGTGCCAGCAGTGAATCTTCGTGGGAGGGCTGGGAGATGTATGAGCAGTTCTTC. It translates to CASSESSWEGWEMYEQFF.

This clonotype occurred many times. The chain couples TRBV28 to TRBJ1-5, with D uncertain. CDR1 and CDR2 from the germline V gene are MDHEN and SYDVKM. The CDR3 runs to 12 residues. The V end was cut by 0 bases, the J end by 15 bases, with 12 bases between. In nucleotides, the CDR3 is TGTGCCAGCAGTTTATGGGGCCTATTCCTGCATTTT. Residues: CASSLWGLFLHF.

The chain links TRBV27 to TRBJ2-5; D is perhaps TRBD1 (5 bases). The CDR3 consists of 16 residues. V gave up 5 bases and J gave up 5 bases, with 21 bases separating them. The germline gives CDR1 MNHEY, CDR2 SMNVEV (reference sequence). The CDR3 bases are TGTGCCAGCAGTCCCAACCCGACAGTGGCAATGGAGACCCAGTACTTC. It translates to CASSPNPTVAMETQYF.

This clonotype was observed at least ten times. The chain recombines TRBV7-3 with TRBJ1-1, with D unclear. Trimming took off 5 bases at V and 4 bases at J, with 17 bases between the two ends. This CDR3 is built from 15 residues. CDR1 and CDR2 from the germline V gene are SGHTA and FQGTGA. CDR3 loop: CASSMAGGWATEAFF. DNA for the CDR3: TGTGCCAGCAGCATGGCGGGCGGGTGGGCCACTGAAGCTTTCTTT.

This clonotype was detected ten times or more. The chain employs TRBV7-9 and TRBJ2-7, with D unresolved. Deletions cut 5 bases from V and 0 bases from J, with 5 bases between. In germline, CDR1 is SEHNR, CDR2 FQNEAQ (reference sequence). The CDR3 has 12 amino acids. CDR3 protein: CASSTDSYEQYF. The CDR3 DNA reads TGTGCCAGCAGCACGGACTCCTACGAGCAGTACTTC.

As for this clonotype: One end of the junction does not line up with germline, which may come from a read error. The rearrangement joins TRBV7-2 to TRBJ2-1; 9 bases line up with TRBD2. This CDR3 is built from 17 residues. Germline V gene lookup returns CDR1 SGHTA and CDR2 FQGNSA. DNA for the CDR3: TGCGCCAGCAGCCAAGAACGGCTAGCGGGAACCCTCAATGAGCAGTTCTTC. Translating it yields CASSQERLAGTLNEQFF.

Many counts were recorded for this clonotype. This rearrangement joins TRBV28 to TRBJ2-2; 12 bases are a match to TRBD1. This CDR3 has 18 residues. J was trimmed by 3 bases and V by 2 bases; bases with no gene match: 7. Germline V gene lookup returns CDR1 MDHEN and CDR2 SYDVKM. In nucleotides, the CDR3 is TGTGCCAGCAGTTTACCCGGGACAGGGGGCGCAGACACCGGGGAGCTGTTTTTT. This gives the protein CASSLPGTGGADTGELFF.

This clonotype was seen many times. The chain employs TRBV12-3 or TRBV12-4 and TRBJ1-2; no firm D call. V lost 6 bases to trimming and J lost 5 bases, with 13 bases between them. The CDR3 has 13 amino acids. The CDR3 coding sequence is TGTGCCAGCAGCCCCGACGGCCAGTATGGCTACACCTTC. It translates to CASSPDGQYGYTF.

This clonotype was seen only a few times. The chain couples TRBV4-1 to TRBJ1-1; no reliable D call. Germline loops: CDR1 MGHRA, CDR2 YSYEKL. The CDR3 totals 12 residues. V lost 3 bases, J lost 6 bases, and 8 bases lay in between. CDR3 bases: TGCGCCAGCAGCCACCCTGGGGCTGAAGCTTTCTTT. Amino acid sequence: CASSHPGAEAFF.

This clonotype was detected many times. This chain links TRBV28 with TRBJ2-1, with 8 bases matching TRBD2. The J segment lost 3 bases and the V segment lost 6 bases, leaving 7 bases of the junction unmatched. The CDR3 sequence is 15 residues long. Germline lookup yields CDR1 MDHEN and CDR2 SYDVKM. The CDR3 bases are TGTGCCAGCAGCCCGGGACTAGGAATCTACAATGAGCAGTTCTTC. Translating gives CASSPGLGIYNEQFF.

The V call is TRBV13, the J call TRBJ2-3; 8 positions agree with TRBD2. CDR3 length: 16 residues. Per the germline V gene, CDR1 is PRHDT and CDR2 is FYEKMQ (reference sequence). The J segment lost 0 bases and the V segment lost 4 bases, leaving 6 bases of the junction unmatched. In nucleotides, the CDR3 is TGTGCCAGCAGCTCCGGGACTAGGGACAGCACAGATACGCAGTATTTT. This gives the protein CASSSGTRDSTDTQYF.

This chain uses TRBV4-1 with TRBJ1-1, with TRBD1 matching over 10 bases. The CDR3 sequence is 15 residues long. V trimming: 0 bases; J trimming: 5 bases; junction bases outside the gene matches: 3. Germline loops: CDR1 MGHRA, CDR2 YSYEKL. The CDR3 sequence is CASSQEGTGDTEAFF. In nucleotides, the CDR3 is TGCGCCAGCAGCCAAGAAGGGACAGGGGATACTGAAGCTTTCTTT.

The table lists this clonotype with many counts. V usage is TRBV3-1 and J usage is TRBJ2-5, with no clear D. This CDR3 has 14 residues. The germline V gene has CDR1 LGHDT and CDR2 YNNKEL (reference sequence). V lost 7 bases and J lost 5, with 17 bases in between. CDR3: CASTARDRRETQYF. DNA of the CDR3: TGTGCCAGCACCGCGCGCGACCGACGTGAGACCCAGTACTTC.

The CDR3 DNA reads TGTGCCAGCCAAAAAGGGACAGGGGGCACTGAAGCTTTCTTT. Its translation is CASQKGTGGTEAFF. The genes are TRBV28 and TRBJ1-1; 11 positions agree with TRBD1. CDR1 MDHEN and CDR2 SYDVKM come from the germline V gene. CDR3 size: 14 residues. V shed 8 bases, J shed 4 bases, and the junction held 6 bases outside the gene matches.

This clonotype was detected ten times or more. The J gene is TRBJ2-7, the V gene TRBV20-1; 13 bases match TRBD2. This CDR3 region has 19 residues. Germline CDR1 and CDR2: DFQATT and SNEGSKA (reference sequence). The trim removed 2 bases at V and 3 bases at J, leaving 16 bases unmatched. This CDR3 is CSARLKKPGTSGVDYEQYF. The CDR3 nucleotides read TGCAGTGCTAGACTCAAAAAACCGGGGACTAGCGGGGTCGACTACGAGCAGTACTTC.

The V gene is TRBV18, the J gene TRBJ2-5, with 9 bases fitting TRBD1. This CDR3 has 15 residues. The V gene end was trimmed by 3 bases and the J gene end by 9 bases; junction bases not matched to a gene: 11. Germline V gene sequence: CDR1 KGHSH, CDR2 LQKENI. CDR3 in DNA: TGTGCCAGCTCACCGGGACAGGGACACGGGGCGCCCCAGTACTTC. Translating gives CASSPGQGHGAPQYF.

The sample holds many counts of this clonotype. J is TRBJ2-4 and V is TRBV6-2 or TRBV6-3; 7 bases align to TRBD1. The V gene's germline CDR1 is MNHEY and CDR2 SVGEGT. The CDR3 runs 13 residues. Trimming removed 2 bases from V and 7 bases from J; junction bases left unmatched: 2. The DNA of the CDR3 is TGTGCCAGCAGTTACGCCAGGGGGAACATTCAGTACTTC. As protein: CASSYARGNIQYF.